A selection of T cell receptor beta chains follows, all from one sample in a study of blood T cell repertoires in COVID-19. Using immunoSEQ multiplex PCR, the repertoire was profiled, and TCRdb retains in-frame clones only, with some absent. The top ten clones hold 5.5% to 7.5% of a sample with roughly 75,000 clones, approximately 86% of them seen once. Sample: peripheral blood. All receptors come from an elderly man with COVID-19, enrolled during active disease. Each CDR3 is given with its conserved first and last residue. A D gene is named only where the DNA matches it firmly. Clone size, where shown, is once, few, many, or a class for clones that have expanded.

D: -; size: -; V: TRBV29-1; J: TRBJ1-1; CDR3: CSVASEQGRNTEAFF; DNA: TGCAGCGTGGCGTCTGAACAGGGAAGGAACACTGAAGCTTTCTTT
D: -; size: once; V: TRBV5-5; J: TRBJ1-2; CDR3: CASSLDRINYGYTF; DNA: TGTGCCAGCAGCTTGGACAGGATTAACTATGGCTACACCTTC
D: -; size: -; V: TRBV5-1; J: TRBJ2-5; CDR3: CASRPRDQETQYF; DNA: TGCGCCAGCAGGCCTCGGGACCAAGAGACCCAGTACTTC
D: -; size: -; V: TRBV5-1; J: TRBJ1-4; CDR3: CASSPGTTWVNEKLFF; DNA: TGCGCCAGCAGCCCCGGAACTACATGGGTTAATGAAAAACTGTTTTTT
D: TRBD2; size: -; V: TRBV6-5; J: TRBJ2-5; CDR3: CASSYSFRGGDETQYF; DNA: TGTGCCAGCAGTTACTCGTTCCGGGGGGGGGATGAGACCCAGTACTTC
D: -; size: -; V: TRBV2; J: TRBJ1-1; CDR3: CASSLDGNTEAFF; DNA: TGTGCCAGCAGCCTAGACGGGAACACTGAAGCTTTCTTT
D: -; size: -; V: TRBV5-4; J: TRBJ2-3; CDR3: CASSLPGGTTDTQYF; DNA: TGTGCCAGCAGCCTTCCGGGCGGGACCACAGATACGCAGTATTTT
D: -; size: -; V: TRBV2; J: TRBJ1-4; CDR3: CASSAGFLDEKLFF; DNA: TGTGCCAGCAGCGCAGGCTTCCTTGATGAAAAACTGTTTTTT
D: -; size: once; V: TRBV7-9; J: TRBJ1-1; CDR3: CASSGDRPNTEAFF; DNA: TGTGCCAGCAGCGGTGACAGGCCGAACACTGAAGCTTTCTTT
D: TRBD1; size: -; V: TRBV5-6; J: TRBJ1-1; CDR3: CASTEDRINTEAFF; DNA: TGTGCCAGCACCGAGGACAGGATAAACACTGAAGCTTTCTTT
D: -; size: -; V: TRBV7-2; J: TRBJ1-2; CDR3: CASSLSVAGYGYTF; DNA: TGTGCCAGCAGCTTATCAGTGGCAGGCTATGGCTACACCTTC
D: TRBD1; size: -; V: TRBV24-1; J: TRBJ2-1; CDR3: CATSDSPGTGDSYNEQFF; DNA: TGTGCCACCAGTGATTCTCCCGGGACAGGAGACTCCTACAATGAGCAGTTCTTC
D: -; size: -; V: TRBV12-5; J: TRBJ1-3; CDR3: CASGPNIGNTIYF; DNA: TGTGCTAGTGGTCCGAACATTGGAAACACCATATATTTT
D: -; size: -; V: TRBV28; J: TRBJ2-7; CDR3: CASSKGPSYEQYF; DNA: TGTGCCAGCAGTAAGGGGCCCTCCTACGAGCAGTACTTC
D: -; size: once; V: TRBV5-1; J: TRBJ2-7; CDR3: CASSPAWRGAYEQYF; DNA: TGCGCCAGCAGCCCAGCATGGCGCGGAGCCTACGAGCAGTACTTC
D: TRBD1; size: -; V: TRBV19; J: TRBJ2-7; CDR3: CASSIGTGGSYEQYF; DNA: TGTGCCAGTAGCATCGGGACAGGGGGCTCCTACGAGCAGTACTTC
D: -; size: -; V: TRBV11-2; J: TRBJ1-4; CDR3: CASSFSRQTNEKLFF; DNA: TGTGCCAGCAGCTTCTCGAGGCAGACTAATGAAAAACTGTTTTTT
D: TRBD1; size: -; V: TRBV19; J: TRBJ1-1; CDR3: CASRPGQGVKGVNTEAFF; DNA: TGTGCCAGTAGGCCGGGACAGGGGGTGAAGGGGGTGAACACTGAAGCTTTCTTT
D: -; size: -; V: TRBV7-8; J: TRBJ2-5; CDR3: CASSLDRTTRTQYF; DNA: TGTGCCAGCAGCTTAGATCGTACAACACGGACCCAGTACTTC
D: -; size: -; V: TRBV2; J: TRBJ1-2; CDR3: CASRRFNYGYTF; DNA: TGTGCCAGCAGACGGTTTAACTATGGCTACACCTTC
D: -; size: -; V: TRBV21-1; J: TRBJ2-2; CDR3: CASSKSDRVGELFF; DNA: TGTGCCAGCAGCAAATCAGACAGGGTTGGGGAGCTGTTTTTT
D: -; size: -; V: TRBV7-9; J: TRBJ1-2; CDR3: CASSLAGPGLGGYTF; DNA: TGTGCCAGCAGCTTAGCGGGCCCTGGCCTGGGCGGCTACACCTTC
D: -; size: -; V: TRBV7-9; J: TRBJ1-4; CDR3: CASSPGGPGDEKLFF; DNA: TGTGCCAGCAGCCCGGGAGGCCCCGGGGATGAAAAACTGTTTTTT
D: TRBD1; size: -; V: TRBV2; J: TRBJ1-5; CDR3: CASSRGTGDLNQPQHF; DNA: TGTGCCAGCAGTCGCGGGACAGGGGACCTAAATCAGCCCCAGCATTTT
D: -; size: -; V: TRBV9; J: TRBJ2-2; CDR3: CASSPTNTGELFF; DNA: TGTGCCAGCTCTCCCACTAACACCGGGGAGCTGTTTTTT
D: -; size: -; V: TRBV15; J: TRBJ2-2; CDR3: CATSRDTAGALAGELFF; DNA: TGTGCCACCAGCAGGGATACTGCGGGGGCGCTGGCCGGGGAGCTGTTTTTT
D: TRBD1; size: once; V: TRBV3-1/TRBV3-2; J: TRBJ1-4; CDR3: CASSQGLGQVNEKLFF; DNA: TGTGCCAGCAGCCAAGGTCTCGGACAGGTTAATGAAAAACTGTTTTTT
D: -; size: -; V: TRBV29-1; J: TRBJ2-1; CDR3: CSAGETYNEQFF; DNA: TGCAGCGCCGGGGAGACTTACAATGAGCAGTTCTTC
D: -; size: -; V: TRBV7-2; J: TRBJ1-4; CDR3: CASSLSEKLFF; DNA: TGTGCCAGCAGCTTAAGCGAAAAACTGTTTTTT
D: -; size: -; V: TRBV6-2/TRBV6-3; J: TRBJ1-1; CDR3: CASSYSRSLNTEAFF; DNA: TGTGCCAGCAGTTACTCGAGGAGTTTGAACACTGAAGCTTTCTTT
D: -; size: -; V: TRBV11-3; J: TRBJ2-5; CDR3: CASSLDSVGVGTQYF; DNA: TGTGCCAGCAGCTTGGATAGCGTTGGGGTTGGGACCCAGTACTTC
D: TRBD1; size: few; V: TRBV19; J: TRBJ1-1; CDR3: CASSPPGQGNTEAFF; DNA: TGTGCCAGTAGTCCCCCGGGACAGGGGAACACTGAAGCTTTCTTT
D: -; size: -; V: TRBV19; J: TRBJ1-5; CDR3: CASRLRGRADQPQHF; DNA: TGTGCCAGTAGGCTAAGAGGCAGGGCTGATCAGCCCCAGCATTTT
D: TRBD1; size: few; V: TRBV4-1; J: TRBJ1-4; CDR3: CASSPSRTGLMGKLFF; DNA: TGCGCCAGCAGCCCATCCAGGACAGGGTTGATGGGAAAACTGTTTTTT
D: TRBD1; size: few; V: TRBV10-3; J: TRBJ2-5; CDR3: CAISESVGTGSETQYF; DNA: TGTGCCATCAGTGAGTCGGTAGGGACAGGGTCAGAGACCCAGTACTTC
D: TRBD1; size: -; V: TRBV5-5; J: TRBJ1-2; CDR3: CASSLTFRDSYGYTF; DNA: TGTGCCAGCAGCTTGACCTTCCGGGACAGCTATGGCTACACCTTC
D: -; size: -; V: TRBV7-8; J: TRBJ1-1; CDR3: CASSLRAGMITEAFF; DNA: TGTGCCAGCAGCTTAAGGGCGGGGATGATCACTGAAGCTTTCTTT
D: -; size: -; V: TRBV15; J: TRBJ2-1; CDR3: CATSRDSPSSYNEQFF; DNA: TGTGCCACCAGCAGAGATTCCCCGAGCTCCTACAATGAGCAGTTCTTC
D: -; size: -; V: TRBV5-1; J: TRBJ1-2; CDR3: CASSFQGSDYGYTF; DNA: TGCGCCAGCAGCTTTCAGGGGTCTGACTATGGCTACACCTTC
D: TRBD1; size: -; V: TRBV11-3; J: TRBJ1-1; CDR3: CASSPRDRDTEAFF; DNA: TGTGCCAGCAGCCCCCGGGACAGGGACACTGAAGCTTTCTTT
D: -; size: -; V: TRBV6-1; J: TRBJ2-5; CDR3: CASSDTGKETQYF; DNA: TGTGCCAGCAGTGACACAGGGAAAGAGACCCAGTACTTC
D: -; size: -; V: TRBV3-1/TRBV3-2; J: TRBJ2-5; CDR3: CASSQDPRALSQETQYF; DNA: TGTGCCAGCAGCCAAGATCCGAGGGCCCTCTCCCAAGAGACCCAGTACTTC